Sequencing of this T cell receptor (beta chain) was carried out in a study of shared clonotypes between healthy human individuals. In the study overall: Plates per donor: three CD4 naive, three CD4 memory, two CD8 naive, one CD8 memory.

Only in-frame clones appear in the TCRdb table, and some are missing; sequencing was by immunoSEQ multiplex PCR. The profile shows roughly 570,000 clones, 95% to 98% of them singletons. The CDR3 length is 15 residues. Per the germline V gene, CDR1 is LGHNA and CDR2 is YSLEER. V was shortened by 0 bases and J by 7 bases, with 13 bases between the two germline ends. This clone has a single count. CD45RO-negative, CCR7-selected cells formed the naive CD8 fraction, which excluded terminally differentiated effector memory CD45RA+ cells. V and J are TRBV4-3 and TRBJ2-1; D unclear. The clonotype comes from a man younger than 45 in good health. Sequenced material: naive CD8+ T cells sorted from blood. The CDR3 DNA follows: TGCGCCAGCAGCCAAGATCGTTTAAGTCCGAATGAGCAGTTCTTC. It yields the protein CASSQDRLSPNEQFF.